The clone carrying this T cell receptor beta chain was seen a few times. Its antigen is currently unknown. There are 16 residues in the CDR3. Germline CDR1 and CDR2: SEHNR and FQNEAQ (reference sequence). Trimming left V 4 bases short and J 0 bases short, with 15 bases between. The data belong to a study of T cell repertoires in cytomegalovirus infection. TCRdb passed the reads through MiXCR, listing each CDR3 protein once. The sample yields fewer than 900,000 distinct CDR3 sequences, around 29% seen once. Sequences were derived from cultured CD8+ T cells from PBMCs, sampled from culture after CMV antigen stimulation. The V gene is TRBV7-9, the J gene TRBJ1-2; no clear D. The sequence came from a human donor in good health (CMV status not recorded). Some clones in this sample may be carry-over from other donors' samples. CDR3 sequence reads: CASSSVSRKTNYGYTF. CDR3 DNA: TGTGCCAGCAGCTCGGTCTCAAGGAAAACTAACTATGGCTACACCTTC.